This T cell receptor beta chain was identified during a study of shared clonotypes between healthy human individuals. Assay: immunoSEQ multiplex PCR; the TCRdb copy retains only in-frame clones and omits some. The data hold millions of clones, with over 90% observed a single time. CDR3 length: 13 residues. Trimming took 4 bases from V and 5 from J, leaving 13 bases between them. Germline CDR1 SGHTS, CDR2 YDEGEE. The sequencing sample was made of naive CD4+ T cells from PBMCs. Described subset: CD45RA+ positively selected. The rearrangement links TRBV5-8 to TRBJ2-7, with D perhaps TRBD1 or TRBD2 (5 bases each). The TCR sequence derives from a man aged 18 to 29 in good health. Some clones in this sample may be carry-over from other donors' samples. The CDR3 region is CASSLAGTNEQYF. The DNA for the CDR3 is TGTGCCAGCAGCCTGGCAGGGACGAACGAGCAGTACTTC. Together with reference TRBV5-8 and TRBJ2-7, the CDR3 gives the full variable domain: EAGVTQSPTHLIKTRGQQATLRCSPISGHTSVYWYQQALGLGLQFLLWYDEGEERNRGNFPPRFSGRQFPNYSSELNVNALELEDSALYLCASSLAGTNEQYFGPGTRLTVT.